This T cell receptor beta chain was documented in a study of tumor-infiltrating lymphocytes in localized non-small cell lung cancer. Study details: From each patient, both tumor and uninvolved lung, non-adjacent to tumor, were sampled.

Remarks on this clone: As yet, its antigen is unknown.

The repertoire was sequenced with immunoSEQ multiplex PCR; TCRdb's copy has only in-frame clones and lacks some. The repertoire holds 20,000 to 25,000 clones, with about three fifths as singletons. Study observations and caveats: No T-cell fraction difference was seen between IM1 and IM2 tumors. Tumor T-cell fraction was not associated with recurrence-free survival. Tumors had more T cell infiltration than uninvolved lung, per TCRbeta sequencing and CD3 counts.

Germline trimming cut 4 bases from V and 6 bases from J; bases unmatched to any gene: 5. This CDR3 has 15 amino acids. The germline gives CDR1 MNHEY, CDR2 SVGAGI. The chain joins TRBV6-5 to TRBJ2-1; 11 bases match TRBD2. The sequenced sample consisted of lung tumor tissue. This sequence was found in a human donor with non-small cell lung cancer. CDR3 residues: CASSLLAGVGNEQFF. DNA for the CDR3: TGTGCCAGCAGTTTACTAGCGGGAGTGGGCAATGAGCAGTTCTTC.